The 14 T cell receptor beta chains in this list originate from one sample, sequenced in a study of T cells in Graves' hyperthyroidism and ophthalmopathy. TCR beta CDR3 region amplification was performed from RNA transcripts. The HTBI primer set drove a first-round RT-PCR of the TCR CDR3. TCRdb re-called the multiplex PCR reads through MiXCR, storing one row per CDR3 protein. The sample records 700,000 to 950,000 distinct CDR3 sequences, around 40% being singletons. The source material was blood. These receptors originate from a woman between 35 and 50 years old with Graves' hyperthyroidism.

There are a few counts of this clonotype. The chain uses TRBV3-1 and TRBJ2-7, with D unclear. The ends were cut back, 1 base at V and 4 bases at J, with 11 bases in the middle. This CDR3 is built from 14 residues. The germline V gene encodes CDR1 LGHDT and CDR2 YNNKEL (reference sequence). The CDR3 sequence: CASSQGSGQYEQYF. The CDR3 DNA follows: TGTGCCAGCAGCCAAGGGTCAGGCCAGTACGAGCAGTACTTC.

The sample holds a few counts of this clonotype. The J gene is TRBJ2-7, the V gene TRBV5-1; a weak D match, TRBD1 (6 bases). CDR3 length: 16 amino acids. Germline values: CDR1 SGHRS, CDR2 YFSETQ. V gave up 4 bases and J gave up 2 bases, with 19 bases separating them. The CDR3 region has the DNA TGCGCCAGCAGCAGGATCGAAAACAGGGTCCCCTACGAGCAGTACTTC. This gives the protein CASSRIENRVPYEQYF.

For this clonotype: The junction does not match germline at one end; this may be a read error. The rearrangement joins TRBV4-3 to TRBJ1-6; no reliable D call. The CDR3 extends over 17 amino acids. The germline V gene encodes CDR1 LGHNA and CDR2 YSLEER. This CDR3 reads CASSQGFAEGYSSPLHF. DNA for the CDR3: TGCGCCAGCAGCCAAGGATTCGCCGAGGGCTATAGTTCACCCCTCCACTTT.

The chain is built from TRBV20-1 and TRBJ1-2, with a weak D call TRBD1 (6 bases). The CDR3 contains 16 residues. Per the germline V gene, CDR1 is DFQATT and CDR2 is SNEGSKA (reference sequence). With 4 bases removed from V and 4 bases from J, the gap between germline ends came to 22 bases. CDR3 protein: CSAMGLAGGIVYGYTF. In DNA, the CDR3 is TGCAGTGCTATGGGGCTAGCGGGGGGCATTGTCTATGGCTACACCTTC.

As regards this clonotype: A much larger clonotype is one base distant, so this may be a read error. This chain connects TRBV20-1 to TRBJ1-2, with 7 bases aligning to TRBD1. V trimming: 2 bases; J trimming: 8 bases; junction bases outside the gene matches: 14. The length of the CDR3 is 15 residues. Germline values: CDR1 DFQATT, CDR2 SNEGSKA (reference sequence). The CDR3 region has the DNA TGCAGTGCTAGATGCACGGGACAGATAACGAGCGGCTACACCTTC. This translates into CSARCTGQITSGYTF.

This clonotype occurred a few times. V usage is TRBV4-3 and J usage is TRBJ1-5; D gene uncertain. V lost 0 bases and J lost 4, with 13 bases in between. Per the germline V gene, CDR1 is LGHNA and CDR2 is YSLEER. The CDR3 sequence is 16 residues long. The CDR3 reads CASSQERSAPNQPQHF. The CDR3, as DNA: TGCGCCAGCAGCCAAGAGCGGTCCGCACCGAATCAGCCCCAGCATTTT.

A word on this clonotype: The germline gene is not matched at one end of the junction; a read error may be the cause. The chain has TRBV10-3 and TRBJ1-2; D not resolved. The germline V gene has CDR1 ENHRY and CDR2 SYGVKD. This CDR3 comprises 16 residues. The CDR3 sequence is CASSGVVRGFGYGYTF. The CDR3 DNA reads as TGTGCCAGCAGTGGAGTAGTTCGGGGTTTTGGCTATGGCTACACCTTC.

A remark on this clonotype: A read error may explain this, as a much larger clone is one base away. The chain has TRBV10-3 and TRBJ1-5; D not resolved. This CDR3 contains 13 residues. Trimming removed 3 bases from V and 5 bases from J, with 8 bases in between. The germline gives CDR1 ENHRY, CDR2 SYGVKD. The CDR3 coding sequence is TGTGCCATCAGTGATAGATGGGATCAGCCCCAGCATTTT. It translates to CAISDRWDQPQHF.

Ten or more counts support this clonotype. The chain employs TRBV19 and TRBJ1-6, with D hard to call. There are 16 residues in the CDR3. In germline, CDR1 is LNHDA, CDR2 SQIVND (reference sequence). V lost 6 bases to trimming and J lost 7 bases, with 19 bases between them. The CDR3 here is CASSPRGQIPNSPLHF. The DNA for the CDR3 is TGTGCCAGTAGCCCAAGAGGGCAAATCCCAAATTCACCCCTCCACTTT.

As regards this clonotype: This may be a read error, as it is one base from a much larger clone. V and J are TRBV7-3 and TRBJ2-5, with D perhaps TRBD1 or TRBD2 (5 bases each). Germline V gene sequence: CDR1 SGHTA, CDR2 FQGTGA. This CDR3 has 14 residues. The V gene lost 5 bases and the J gene lost 9 bases, with 19 bases spanning the gap. CDR3 DNA: TGTGCCAGCAGCCAAGGACAATCCCCGGAGGCCCAGTACTTC. This codes for CASSQGQSPEAQYF.

Regarding this clonotype: A much larger clone differs by one base, so this may be a read error. The chain recombines TRBV5-5 with TRBJ1-4, with unresolved D. This CDR3 has 15 residues. Germline lookup yields CDR1 SGHKS and CDR2 YYEKEE (reference sequence). In nucleotides, the CDR3 is TGTGCCAACAGCTTAGCCTCGGACCGAGGTGAAAAACTGTTTTTT. Its translation: CANSLASDRGEKLFF.

With regard to this clonotype: A clone one base away is much larger, so this may be a read error. This chain uses TRBV10-3 with TRBJ2-7; TRBD1 aligns across 8 bases. Germline CDR1 is ENHRY and CDR2 is SYGVKD. This CDR3 has 13 amino acids. CDR3 sequence (DNA): TGTGCCACTAAACCGACAGGGGCCGACGAGCAGTGCTTC. This gives the protein CATKPTGADEQCF.

This clonotype showed up many times. The rearrangement uses TRBV29-1 and TRBJ2-2; the D gene is possibly TRBD2 (5 bases). This CDR3 is built from 10 residues. Germline V gene data show CDR1 as SQVTM and CDR2 as ANQGSEA. The V end lost 3 bases, the J end lost 11 bases, and 7 bases lay between the germline ends. In DNA form, the CDR3 reads TGCAGCGTTGATACGGGAGAGCTGTTTTTT. Translated: CSVDTGELFF.

This clonotype was detected ten times or more. The chain combines TRBV20-1 with TRBJ2-5, with D perhaps matching TRBD1 (5 bases). This CDR3 spans 13 amino acids. Trimming stripped 4 bases from V and 4 bases from J, with 13 bases between. The germline V gene has CDR1 DFQATT and CDR2 SNEGSKA (reference sequence). CDR3 region: CSATSLRGETQYF. CDR3 coding DNA: TGCAGTGCTACCTCGCTAAGGGGAGAGACCCAGTACTTC.